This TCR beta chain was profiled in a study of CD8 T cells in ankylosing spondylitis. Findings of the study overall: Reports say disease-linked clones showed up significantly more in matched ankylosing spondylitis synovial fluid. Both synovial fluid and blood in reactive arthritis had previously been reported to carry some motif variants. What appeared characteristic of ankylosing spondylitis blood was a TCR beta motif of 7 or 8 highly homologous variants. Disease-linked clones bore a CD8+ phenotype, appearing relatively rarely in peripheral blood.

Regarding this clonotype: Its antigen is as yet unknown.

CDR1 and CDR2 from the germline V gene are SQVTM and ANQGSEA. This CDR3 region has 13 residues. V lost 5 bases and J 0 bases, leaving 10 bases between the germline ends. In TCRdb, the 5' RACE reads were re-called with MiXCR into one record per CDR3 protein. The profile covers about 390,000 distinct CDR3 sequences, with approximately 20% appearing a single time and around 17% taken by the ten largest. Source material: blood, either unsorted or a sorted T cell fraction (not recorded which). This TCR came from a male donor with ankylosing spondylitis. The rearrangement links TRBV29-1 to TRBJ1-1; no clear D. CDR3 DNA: TGCAGCGTTAATCCCCCAGTGAACACTGAAGCTTTCTTT. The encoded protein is CSVNPPVNTEAFF.